Relative to its sample, the clone carrying this T cell receptor (beta chain) is medium-sized. Some clones are missing from TCRdb's copy, which holds only in-frame ones; the method was immunoSEQ multiplex PCR. This sample has about 15,000 clones; about 71% occur once, and the top ten carry approximately 15%. The CDR3 loop spans 15 amino acids. V was trimmed by 5 bases and J by 4 bases, leaving 12 bases between them. Germline values: CDR1 LNHNV, CDR2 YYDKDF (reference sequence). This sample is drawn from a study of T cells after somatic rescue of genetic block. Specimen: peripheral blood mononuclear cells (PBMCs). The V gene is TRBV15, the J gene TRBJ2-6; the D is unclear. This TCR was recovered from a boy under 18. The CDR3 protein is CATSWPQEGANVLTF. CDR3 DNA: TGTGCCACCAGCTGGCCCCAGGAAGGGGCCAACGTCCTGACTTTC. The full variable domain, with the rest looked up from reference TRBV15 and TRBJ2-6, is DAMVIQNPRYQVTQFGKPVTLSCSQTLNHNVMYWYQQKSSQAPKLLFHYYDKDFNNEADTPDNFQSRRPNTSFCFLDIRSPGLGDTAMYLCATSWPQEGANVLTFGAGSRLTVL.